This passage covers 18 T cell receptor beta chains from one sample sequenced in a study of read filtering for tumor transcriptome and immune sequencing. This library used around 0.4 ug RNA and molecular barcoded adaptors spanning alpha/delta and beta/gamma chains. One entry per CDR3 protein, called by TCRdb with MiXCR from the reads. This table holds around 41,000 distinct CDR3 sequences, about an eighth found once. Sample: a population of CD138-negative cells sorted from bone marrow. The receptors derive from a donor aged 40 or over with multiple myeloma.

Many counts were recorded for this clonotype. The V and J genes are TRBV7-2 and TRBJ2-5, with D maybe TRBD1 (5 bases). V was shortened by 2 bases and J by 5 bases, with 9 bases between the two germline ends. Germline lookup yields CDR1 SGHTA and CDR2 FQGNSA. The CDR3 loop spans 13 amino acids. DNA for the CDR3: TGTGCCAGCAGCTTATGGGGCTGGGAGACCCAGTACTTC. Translated: CASSLWGWETQYF.

The table lists this clonotype with many counts. In DNA, the CDR3 is TGTGCCAGCAGCGTCGCGGCTGGCGGGGCCAACGTCCTGACTTTC. The encoded protein is CASSVAAGGANVLTF. V and J are TRBV5-4 and TRBJ2-6; D is undetermined. This CDR3 has 15 residues. V was shortened by 4 bases and J by 4 bases, with 12 bases between the two germline ends. Germline V gene sequence: CDR1 SGHNT, CDR2 YYREEE (reference sequence).

The table lists this clonotype with many counts. The V and J genes are TRBV12-3 or TRBV12-4 and TRBJ1-1; D remains ambiguous. V shed 8 bases and J shed 1 base, with 8 bases lying between them. The CDR3 runs 12 residues. The CDR3 loop reads CASRGWNTEAFF. CDR3 sequence (DNA): TGTGCCAGCCGGGGTTGGAACACTGAAGCTTTCTTT.

This clonotype was detected ten times or more. V is TRBV19 and J is TRBJ2-1; tentatively, D is TRBD2 (5 bases). V gave up 9 bases and J gave up 3 bases, with 9 bases separating them. Per germline, CDR1 LNHDA and CDR2 SQIVND (reference sequence). This CDR3 is built from 12 residues. CDR3 loop: CASRDNYNEQFF. The CDR3, as DNA: TGTGCCAGCCGGGATAACTACAATGAGCAGTTCTTC.

This clonotype was recorded at least ten times. This sequence joins TRBV12-3 or TRBV12-4 and TRBJ2-1; D remains unclear. This CDR3 is 12 amino acids long. V lost 6 bases, J lost 4 bases, and 7 bases lay in between. CDR3 residues: CASSTSYNEQFF. The CDR3 nucleotides read TGTGCCAGCAGCACCTCGTACAATGAGCAGTTCTTC.

The J gene is TRBJ2-1, the V gene TRBV12-3 or TRBV12-4, with D possibly being TRBD1 (5 bases). CDR3 size: 14 residues. The germline V and J ends were trimmed by 6 bases and 7 bases, with 16 bases remaining between them. CDR3: CASSPQDMANEQFF. CDR3 DNA: TGTGCCAGCAGCCCACAGGACATGGCAAATGAGCAGTTCTTC.

This clonotype was found many times. V is TRBV5-1 and J is TRBJ2-3, with 9 positions matching TRBD2. Germline assignment: CDR1 SGHRS and CDR2 YFSETQ. The CDR3 is 16 amino acids. The ends lost 3 bases at V and 2 bases at J; junction bases unmatched: 7. This chain's CDR3 is CASSSEAGGPTDTQYF. The CDR3 region has the DNA TGCGCCAGCAGCTCAGAGGCGGGGGGGCCCACAGATACGCAGTATTTT.

In its sample, this clonotype was seen many times. The J gene is TRBJ1-6, the V gene TRBV20-1; TRBD1 might be the D (5 bases). The J call may be mistaken, given a closer DNA end match to TRBJ1-1. There are 13 residues in the CDR3. CDR1 and CDR2 (germline): DFQATT, SNEGSKA (reference sequence). CDR3: CSAFQGGGTEAFF. CDR3 nucleotides: TGCAGTGCTTTCCAGGGCGGTGGCACTGAAGCTTTCTTT.

There are many counts of this clonotype. V is TRBV11-2 and J is TRBJ2-7; 12 bases line up with TRBD1. Looked up from germline, CDR1 is SGHAT and CDR2 is FQNNGV. The length of the CDR3 is 15 residues. With 5 bases clipped from V and 3 bases from J, the junction kept 5 bases outside the gene matches. For the CDR3, the DNA is TGTGCCAGCAGCGACCGGGACAGGGGGCTCTACGAGCAGTACTTC. Amino acids: CASSDRDRGLYEQYF.

With regard to this clonotype: Being one base from a much bigger clone, this may be a read error. The chain uses TRBV6-2 or TRBV6-3 and TRBJ1-5, with D possibly matching TRBD1 (6 bases). V was cut by 8 bases and J by 5 bases, with 16 bases left in between. This CDR3 region has 14 residues. Germline V gene sequence: CDR1 MNHEY, CDR2 SVGEGT. In nucleotides, the CDR3 is TGTGCCAGCGAGACGGGGACAACCCATCAGCCCCAGCATTTT. Its translation is CASETGTTHQPQHF.

This clonotype showed up many times. The chain couples TRBV18 to TRBJ2-2, with TRBD1 as a possible D gene (6 bases). V dropped 1 base and J dropped 3 bases, with 12 bases sitting between them. The CDR3 loop spans 16 amino acids. The germline V gene encodes CDR1 KGHSH and CDR2 LQKENI. CDR3: CASSPRPGVDTGELFF. The DNA of the CDR3 is TGTGCCAGCTCACCACGGCCAGGGGTCGACACCGGGGAGCTGTTTTTT.

Turning to this clonotype: A far larger clone is just one base off, so this is likely a read error. V is TRBV5-8 and J is TRBJ2-7; 7 bases align to TRBD2. The V gene's germline CDR1 is SGHTS and CDR2 YDEGEE. This CDR3 has 14 amino acids. The DNA of the CDR3 is TGCGCCAGCAGCCGAGCTAGCGGTACCTACGAGCAGTACTTC. Its translation: CASSRASGTYEQYF.

Details on this clonotype: This likely came from a read error, as a far larger clone is one base away. This CDR3 reads CAGSLVGSKEKLFF. The CDR3 DNA reads TGTGCCGGCAGCTTAGTGGGCAGCAAAGAAAAACTGTTTTTT. The chain is built from TRBV7-2 and TRBJ1-4; no clear D gene. CDR3 length: 14 residues. The germline gives CDR1 SGHTA, CDR2 FQGNSA.

In its sample, this clonotype was seen a few times. A read error may be the cause here, since a much bigger clone is one base away. Here the CDR3 omits its conserved ending phenylalanine or tryptophan, so a read error is the likely source. V gene TRBV5-1 combines with J gene TRBJ2-1; D possibly corresponds to TRBD2 (5 bases). Per germline, CDR1 SGHRS and CDR2 YFSETQ. This CDR3 contains 15 residues. V was trimmed by 5 bases and J by 5 bases, leaving 17 bases between them. The CDR3 region is CASRKDSLGNNEQFL. The CDR3 DNA reads as TGCGCCAGCAGGAAGGACTCCTTGGGCAACAATGAGCAGTTCCTC.

Many counts were recorded for this clonotype. The chain links TRBV28 to TRBJ2-2; D is ambiguous. CDR1 and CDR2 from the germline V gene are MDHEN and SYDVKM. V dropped 5 bases and J dropped 0 bases, with 7 bases sitting between them. The CDR3 has 14 residues. The CDR3 reads CASSKPANTGELFF. The CDR3 nucleotides read TGTGCCAGCAGTAAGCCCGCGAACACCGGGGAGCTGTTTTTT.

This clonotype was picked up a small number of times. The chain uses TRBV20-1 and TRBJ2-5; no reliable D call. Germline CDR1 DFQATT, CDR2 SNEGSKA (reference sequence). This CDR3 comprises 10 residues. With 6 bases removed from V and 5 bases from J, the gap between germline ends came to 7 bases. CDR3 protein: CSAGRETQYF. CDR3 in DNA: TGCAGTGCAGGGCGTGAGACCCAGTACTTC.

This clonotype was observed at least ten times. J is TRBJ2-7 and V is TRBV2; weak D call: TRBD1 (6 bases). The V gene lost 6 bases and the J gene lost 5 bases, with 20 bases spanning the gap. Per the germline V gene, CDR1 is SNHLY and CDR2 is FYNNEI. The CDR3 length is 15 residues. The CDR3 protein is CASRPRLGQGHEQYF. Written as DNA, the CDR3 is TGTGCCAGCAGACCTAGGCTCGGGCAGGGGCACGAGCAGTACTTC.

This chain uses TRBV3-1 with TRBJ2-5; D is possibly TRBD1 or TRBD2 (5 bases each). Germline values: CDR1 LGHDT, CDR2 YNNKEL (reference sequence). The V gene lost 4 bases and the J gene lost 5 bases, with 8 bases spanning the gap. The CDR3 spans 12 residues. CDR3 DNA sequence: TGTGCCAGCAGCCGAGGGACGGAGACCCAGTACTTC. Translation: CASSRGTETQYF.